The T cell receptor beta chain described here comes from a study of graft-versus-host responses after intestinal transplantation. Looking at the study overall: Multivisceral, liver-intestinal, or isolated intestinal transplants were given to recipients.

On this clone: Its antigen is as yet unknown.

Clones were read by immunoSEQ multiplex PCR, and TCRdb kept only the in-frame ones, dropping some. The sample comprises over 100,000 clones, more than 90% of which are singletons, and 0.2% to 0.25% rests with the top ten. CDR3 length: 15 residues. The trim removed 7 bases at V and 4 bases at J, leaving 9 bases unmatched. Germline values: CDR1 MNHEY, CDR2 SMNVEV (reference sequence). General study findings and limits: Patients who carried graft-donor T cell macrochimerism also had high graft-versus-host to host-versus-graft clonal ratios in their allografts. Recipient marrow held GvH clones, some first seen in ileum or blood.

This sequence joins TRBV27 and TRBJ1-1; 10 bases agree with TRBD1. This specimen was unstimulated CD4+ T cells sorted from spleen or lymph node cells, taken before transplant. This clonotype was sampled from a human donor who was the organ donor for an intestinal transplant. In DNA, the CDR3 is TGTGCCAGCACCCCGGGACAGGGGAAGGGCACTGAAGCTTTCTTT. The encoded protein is CASTPGQGKGTEAFF.